Below are 15 T cell receptor beta chains sequenced from a single sample in a study of shared clonotypes between healthy human individuals. The protocol was immunoSEQ multiplex PCR, while the TCRdb copy is restricted to in-frame clones and leaves out a portion. The sample shows some 650,000 clones, more than 95% of them seen only once. Sequenced: naive CD4+ T cells sorted from blood. The subset denotes: CD45RA+ positively selected. The receptor set was obtained from a young woman in good health.

The chain employs TRBV21-1 and TRBJ1-2. TRBV21-1 is given as a pseudogene. The CDR3 totals 12 residues. CDR3 loop: CASSKARGGYTF. The CDR3 DNA reads as TGTGCCAGCAGCAAAGCGAGGGGAGGCTACACCTTC.

V gene TRBV5-1 combines with J gene TRBJ2-1; tentative D call: TRBD1 (6 bases). V lost 4 bases and J lost 5, with 16 bases in between. Germline-derived CDR1 and CDR2 are SGHRS and YFSETQ. This CDR3 spans 15 amino acids. Written as DNA, the CDR3 is TGCGCCAGCAGCACACCAGGGGTTGGAGACAATGAGCAGTTCTTC. This gives the protein CASSTPGVGDNEQFF.

This sequence joins TRBV7-9 and TRBJ2-5; tentatively, D is TRBD2 (5 bases). This CDR3 comprises 15 residues. V gave up 5 bases and J gave up 5 bases, with 18 bases separating them. The V gene's germline CDR1 is SEHNR and CDR2 FQNEAQ (reference sequence). CDR3 sequence: CASSTAGEGLETQYF. The CDR3 DNA follows: TGTGCCAGCAGCACCGCCGGGGAAGGGTTGGAGACCCAGTACTTC.

The CDR3 is CASSQEDLSGGQYF. DNA of the CDR3: TGCGCCAGCAGCCAAGAGGATCTAAGCGGAGGGCAGTACTTC. This chain joins TRBV4-1 and TRBJ2-7; possible D gene TRBD2, 5 bases. CDR3 length: 14 residues. V lost 0 bases, J lost 9 bases, and 15 bases lay in between. Germline V gives CDR1 MGHRA, CDR2 YSYEKL.

The gene calls are TRBV2 and TRBJ2-1, with D unclear. This CDR3 region has 11 residues. Germline loops: CDR1 SNHLY, CDR2 FYNNEI. Trimming cost V 3 bases and J 7 bases, with 4 bases left between them. CDR3 protein: CASSDWNEQFF. The CDR3 DNA reads as TGTGCCAGCAGTGACTGGAATGAGCAGTTCTTC.

The chain is built from TRBV19 and TRBJ1-5, with D perhaps matching TRBD1 (6 bases). Germline CDR1 is LNHDA and CDR2 is SQIVND (reference sequence). The V end was cut by 2 bases, the J end by 5 bases, with 16 bases between. CDR3 size: 16 residues. Here the CDR3 DNA reads TGTGCCAGTAGTATACAAGGGACACCAGGACATCAGCCCCAGCATTTT. Its protein product is CASSIQGTPGHQPQHF.

This chain joins TRBV23-1 and TRBJ1-6; TRBD1 matches 8 bases. TRBV23-1 counts as an open reading frame of uncertain function. This CDR3 is 16 amino acids long. Trimming removed 2 bases from V and 6 bases from J; junction bases left unmatched: 6. The CDR3: CASSQAGGMGNSPLHF. The CDR3 region has the DNA TGCGCCAGCAGTCAAGCAGGGGGCATGGGTAATTCACCCCTCCACTTT.

The V and J genes are TRBV10-2 and TRBJ2-3, with D possibly being TRBD2 (7 bases). V gave up 1 base and J gave up 6 bases, with 29 bases separating them. The CDR3 totals 20 residues. The V gene's germline CDR1 is WSHSY and CDR2 SAAADI. CDR3 region: CASSEFGGGSRTGARDTQYF. CDR3 in DNA: TGCGCCAGCAGTGAGTTTGGGGGCGGGAGTAGGACGGGGGCCCGGGATACGCAGTATTTT.

The chain carries TRBV11-2 and TRBJ2-3; 10 nucleotides match TRBD2. With 5 bases clipped from V and 0 bases from J, the junction kept 5 bases outside the gene matches. Germline V gives CDR1 SGHAT, CDR2 FQNNGV. CDR3 length equals 16 residues. In DNA, the CDR3 is TGTGCCAGCAGCCCGGGACTAGCGTCGAGCACAGATACGCAGTATTTT. It is translated as CASSPGLASSTDTQYF.

This clone was observed a single time. The chain combines TRBV27 with TRBJ1-4; TRBD1 agrees at 9 bases. The trim removed 6 bases at V and 2 bases at J, leaving 4 bases unmatched. Germline lookup yields CDR1 MNHEY and CDR2 SMNVEV (reference sequence). The CDR3 runs to 15 residues. The CDR3 region has the DNA TGTGCCAGCAGAGGGGACAGGGCCACTAATGAAAAACTGTTTTTT. Its protein is CASRGDRATNEKLFF.

The chain links TRBV27 to TRBJ1-5; D is unresolved. Germline CDR1 MNHEY, CDR2 SMNVEV (reference sequence). The CDR3 length is 8 residues. CDR3 nucleotides: TGTCTAGGGCAGCCCCAGCATTTT. Amino acid sequence: CLGQPQHF.

This clone has just one count. The chain is built from TRBV28 and TRBJ2-1; 15 bases are shared with TRBD2. Unmatched junction bases numbered 5, after V lost 1 base and J lost 1 base. CDR1 and CDR2 (germline): MDHEN, SYDVKM. The CDR3 totals 19 residues. As DNA, the CDR3 is TGTGCCAGCAGTTTATCGGGACTAGCGGGAGGTGGTTCCTACAATGAGCAGTTCTTC. It specifies CASSLSGLAGGGSYNEQFF.

The genes are TRBV9 and TRBJ1-2; tentatively, D is TRBD1 (5 bases). Trimming left V 4 bases short and J 4 bases short, with 20 bases between. The CDR3 spans 16 residues. Germline V gene data show CDR1 as SGDLS and CDR2 as YYNGEE. The CDR3 nucleotides are TGTGCCAGCAGCCCCCCCCTGGGGGAGAAAGGCTATGGCTACACCTTC. Translation: CASSPPLGEKGYGYTF. Filled out from reference TRBV9 and TRBJ1-2, the complete variable domain reads DSGVTQTPKHLITATGQRVTLRCSPRSGDLSVYWYQQSLDQGLQFLIQYYNGEERAKGNILERFSAQQFPDLHSELNLSSLELGDSALYFCASSPPLGEKGYGYTFGSGTRLTVV.

The chain combines TRBV28 with TRBJ1-2; TRBD1 agrees at 7 bases. V dropped 6 bases and J dropped 4; count of bases not matched to a gene: 8. Germline V gives CDR1 MDHEN, CDR2 SYDVKM. The CDR3 is made up of 14 amino acids. Here the CDR3 reads CASRLQGGTYGYTF. The CDR3 DNA reads TGTGCCAGCAGATTGCAGGGGGGTACCTATGGCTACACCTTC.

The gene calls are TRBV5-4 and TRBJ1-2, with D possibly matching TRBD1 (6 bases). Germline loops: CDR1 SGHNT, CDR2 YYREEE (reference sequence). The CDR3 length is 13 residues. V lost 4 bases and J 6 bases, leaving 13 bases between the germline ends. This CDR3 reads CASSPNYRDGYTF. The CDR3 DNA reads as TGTGCCAGCAGCCCCAACTACAGGGATGGCTACACCTTC.